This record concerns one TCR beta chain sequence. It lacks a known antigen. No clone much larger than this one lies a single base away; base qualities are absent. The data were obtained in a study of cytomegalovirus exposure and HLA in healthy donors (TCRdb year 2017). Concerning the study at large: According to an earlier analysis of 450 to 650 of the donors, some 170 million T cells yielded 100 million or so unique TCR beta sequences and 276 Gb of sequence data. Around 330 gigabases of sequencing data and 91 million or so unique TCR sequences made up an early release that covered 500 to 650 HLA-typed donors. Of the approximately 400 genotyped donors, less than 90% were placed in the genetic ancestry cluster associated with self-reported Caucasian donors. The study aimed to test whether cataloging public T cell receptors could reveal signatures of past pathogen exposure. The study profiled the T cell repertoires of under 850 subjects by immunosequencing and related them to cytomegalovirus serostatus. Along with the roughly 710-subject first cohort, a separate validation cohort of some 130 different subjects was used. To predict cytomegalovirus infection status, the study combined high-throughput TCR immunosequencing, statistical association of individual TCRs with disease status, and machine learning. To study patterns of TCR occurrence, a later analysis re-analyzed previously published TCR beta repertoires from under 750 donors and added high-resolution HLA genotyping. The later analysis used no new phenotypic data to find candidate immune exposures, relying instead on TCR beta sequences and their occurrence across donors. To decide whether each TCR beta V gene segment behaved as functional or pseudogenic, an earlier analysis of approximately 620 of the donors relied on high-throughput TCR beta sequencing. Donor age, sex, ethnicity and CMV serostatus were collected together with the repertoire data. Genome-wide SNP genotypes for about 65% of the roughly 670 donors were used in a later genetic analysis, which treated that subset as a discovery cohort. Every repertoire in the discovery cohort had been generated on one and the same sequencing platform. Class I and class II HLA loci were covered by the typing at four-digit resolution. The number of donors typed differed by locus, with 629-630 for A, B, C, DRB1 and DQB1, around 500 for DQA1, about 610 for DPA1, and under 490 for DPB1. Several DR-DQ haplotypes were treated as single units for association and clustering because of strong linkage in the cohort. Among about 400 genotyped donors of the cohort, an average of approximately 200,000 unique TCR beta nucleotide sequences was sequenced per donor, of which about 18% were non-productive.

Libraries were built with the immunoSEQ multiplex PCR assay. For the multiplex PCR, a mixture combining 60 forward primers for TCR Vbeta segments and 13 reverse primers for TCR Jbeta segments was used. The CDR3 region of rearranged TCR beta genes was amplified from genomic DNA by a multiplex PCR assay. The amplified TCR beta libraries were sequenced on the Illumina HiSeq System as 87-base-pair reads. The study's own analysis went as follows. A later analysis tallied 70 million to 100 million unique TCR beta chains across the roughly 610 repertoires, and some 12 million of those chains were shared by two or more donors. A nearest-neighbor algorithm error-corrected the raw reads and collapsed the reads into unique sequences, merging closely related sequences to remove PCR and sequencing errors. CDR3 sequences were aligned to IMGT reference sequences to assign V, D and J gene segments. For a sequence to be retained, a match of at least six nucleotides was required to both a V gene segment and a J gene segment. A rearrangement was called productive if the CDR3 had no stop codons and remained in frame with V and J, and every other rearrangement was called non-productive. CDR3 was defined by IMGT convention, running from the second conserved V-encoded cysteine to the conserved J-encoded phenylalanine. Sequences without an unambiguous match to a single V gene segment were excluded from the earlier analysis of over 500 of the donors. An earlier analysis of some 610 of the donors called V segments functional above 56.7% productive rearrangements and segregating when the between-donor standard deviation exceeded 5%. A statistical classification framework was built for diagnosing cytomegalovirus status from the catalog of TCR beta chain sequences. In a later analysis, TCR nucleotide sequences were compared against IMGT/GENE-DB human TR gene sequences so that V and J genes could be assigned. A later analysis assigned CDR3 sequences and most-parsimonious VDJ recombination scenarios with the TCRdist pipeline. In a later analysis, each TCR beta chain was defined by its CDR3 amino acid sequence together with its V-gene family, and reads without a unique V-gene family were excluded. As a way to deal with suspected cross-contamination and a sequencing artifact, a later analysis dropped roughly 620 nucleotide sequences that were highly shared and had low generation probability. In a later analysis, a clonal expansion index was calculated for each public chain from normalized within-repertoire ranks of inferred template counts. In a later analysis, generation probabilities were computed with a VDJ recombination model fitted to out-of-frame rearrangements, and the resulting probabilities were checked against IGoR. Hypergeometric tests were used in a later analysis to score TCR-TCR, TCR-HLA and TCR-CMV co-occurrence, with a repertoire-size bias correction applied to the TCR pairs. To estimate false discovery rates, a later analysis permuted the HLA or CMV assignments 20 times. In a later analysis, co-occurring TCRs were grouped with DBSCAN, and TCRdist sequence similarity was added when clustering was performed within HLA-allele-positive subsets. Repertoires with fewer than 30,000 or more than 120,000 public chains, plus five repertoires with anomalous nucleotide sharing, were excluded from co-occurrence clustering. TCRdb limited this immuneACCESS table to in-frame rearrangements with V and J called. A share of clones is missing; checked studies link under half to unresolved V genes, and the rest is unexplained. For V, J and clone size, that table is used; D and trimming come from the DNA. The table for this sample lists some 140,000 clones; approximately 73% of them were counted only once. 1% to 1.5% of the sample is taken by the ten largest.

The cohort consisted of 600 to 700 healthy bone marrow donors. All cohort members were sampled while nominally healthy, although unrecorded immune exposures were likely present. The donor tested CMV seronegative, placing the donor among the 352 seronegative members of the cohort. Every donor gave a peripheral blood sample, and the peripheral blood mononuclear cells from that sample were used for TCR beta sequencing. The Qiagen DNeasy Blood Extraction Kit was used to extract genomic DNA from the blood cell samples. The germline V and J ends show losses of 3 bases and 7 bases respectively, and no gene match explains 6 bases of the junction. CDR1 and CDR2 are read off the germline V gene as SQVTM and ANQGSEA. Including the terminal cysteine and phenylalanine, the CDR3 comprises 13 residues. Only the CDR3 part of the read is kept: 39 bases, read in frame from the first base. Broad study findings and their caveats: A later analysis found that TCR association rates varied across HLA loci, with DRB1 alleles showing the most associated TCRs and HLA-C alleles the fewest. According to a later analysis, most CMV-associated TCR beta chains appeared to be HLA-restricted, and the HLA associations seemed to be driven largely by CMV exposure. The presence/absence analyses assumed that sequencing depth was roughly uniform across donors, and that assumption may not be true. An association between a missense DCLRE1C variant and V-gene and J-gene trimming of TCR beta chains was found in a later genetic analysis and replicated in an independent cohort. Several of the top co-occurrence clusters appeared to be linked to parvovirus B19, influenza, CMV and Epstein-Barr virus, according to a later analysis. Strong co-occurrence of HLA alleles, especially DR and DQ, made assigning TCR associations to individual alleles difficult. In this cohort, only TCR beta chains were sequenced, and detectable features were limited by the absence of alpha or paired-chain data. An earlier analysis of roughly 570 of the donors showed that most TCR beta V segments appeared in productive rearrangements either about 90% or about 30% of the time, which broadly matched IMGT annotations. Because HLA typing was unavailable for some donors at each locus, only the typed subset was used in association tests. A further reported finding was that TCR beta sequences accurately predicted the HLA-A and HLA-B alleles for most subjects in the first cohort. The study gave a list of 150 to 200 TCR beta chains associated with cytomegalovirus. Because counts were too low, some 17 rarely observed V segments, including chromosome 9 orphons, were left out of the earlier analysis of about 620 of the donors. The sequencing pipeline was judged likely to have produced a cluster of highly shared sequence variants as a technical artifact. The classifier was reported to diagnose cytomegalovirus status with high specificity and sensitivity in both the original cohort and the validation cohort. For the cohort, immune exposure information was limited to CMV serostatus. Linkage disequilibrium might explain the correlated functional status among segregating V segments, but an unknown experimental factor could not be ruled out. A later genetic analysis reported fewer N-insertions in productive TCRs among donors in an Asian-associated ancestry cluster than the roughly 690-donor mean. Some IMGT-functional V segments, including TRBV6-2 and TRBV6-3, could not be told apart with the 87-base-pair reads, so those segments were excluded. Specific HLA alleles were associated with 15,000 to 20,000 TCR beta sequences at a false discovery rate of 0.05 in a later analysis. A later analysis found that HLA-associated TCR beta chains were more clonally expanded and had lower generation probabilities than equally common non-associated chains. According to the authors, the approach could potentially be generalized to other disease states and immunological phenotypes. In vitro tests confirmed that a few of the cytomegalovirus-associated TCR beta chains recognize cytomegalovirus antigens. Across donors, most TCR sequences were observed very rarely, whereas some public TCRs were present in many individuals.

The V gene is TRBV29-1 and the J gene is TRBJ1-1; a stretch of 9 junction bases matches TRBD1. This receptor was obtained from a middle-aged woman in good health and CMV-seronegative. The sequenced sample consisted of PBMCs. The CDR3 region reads CSVDAGTGYEAFF. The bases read TGCAGCGTTGATGCCGGGACAGGGTATGAAGCTTTCTTT.